What follows are 8 T cell receptor beta chains derived from one specimen sequenced in a study of T cell repertoires in cytomegalovirus infection. Their antigens remain unidentified. Each CDR3 protein is one row after TCRdb ran MiXCR on the reads. The sample lists some 800,000 distinct CDR3 sequences, 32% occurring once. Sequencing used cultured CD8+ T cells from PBMCs, obtained from culture after CMV antigen stimulation. The receptors were sampled from a human donor in good health (CMV status not recorded). Some clones in this sample may be carry-over from other donors' samples.

This clonotype was observed a handful of times. The CDR3 coding sequence is TGCAGCGTTCAATATTATCAGGGTTCATTAACTGAAGCTTTCTTT. Protein: CSVQYYQGSLTEAFF. The rearrangement links TRBV29-1 to TRBJ1-1; possibly TRBD1 for D (5 bases). Germline CDR1 is SQVTM and CDR2 is ANQGSEA. The CDR3 covers 15 residues. With 5 bases removed from V and 5 bases from J, the gap between germline ends came to 21 bases.

This clonotype turned up a few times. The rearrangement uses TRBV9 and TRBJ2-2; no clear D gene. In germline, CDR1 is SGDLS, CDR2 YYNGEE. The CDR3 has 15 residues. Trimming cost V 0 bases and J 1 base, with 7 bases left between them. The CDR3 nucleotides read TGTGCCAGCAGCGTAGAAGGACGGAACACCGGGGAGCTGTTTTTT. This gives the protein CASSVEGRNTGELFF.

The chain has TRBV14 and TRBJ1-4, with TRBD1 matching 8 bases. This CDR3 contains 13 residues. Germline trimming cut 5 bases from V and 15 bases from J; bases unmatched to any gene: 11. CDR1 is SGHDN and CDR2 is FVKESK in the germline V gene. The CDR3 nucleotides read TGTGCCAGCAGCTCAAAACAGGGGGGACGGTTGTTTTTT. Encoded protein: CASSSKQGGRLFF.

The chain uses TRBV4-1 and TRBJ2-2, with TRBD1 matching 8 bases. CDR3 length: 16 residues. V lost 0 bases to trimming and J lost 1 base; unmatched junction nucleotides: 1. The germline gives CDR1 MGHRA, CDR2 YSYEKL. The CDR3 loop reads CASSQEGQGNTGELFF. The DNA for the CDR3 is TGCGCCAGCAGCCAAGAAGGACAGGGGAACACCGGGGAGCTGTTTTTT.

This chain links TRBV18 with TRBJ2-7; 9 nucleotides align to TRBD1. This CDR3 has 16 amino acids. The V and J ends lost 2 bases and 0 bases, in that order; junction bases with no gene match: 5. Germline values: CDR1 KGHSH, CDR2 LQKENI. The CDR3: CASSPGDRASSYEQYF. In nucleotides, the CDR3 is TGTGCCAGCTCACCAGGGGACAGGGCAAGCTCCTACGAGCAGTACTTC.

This clonotype was counted only a few times. The V call is TRBV6-5, the J call TRBJ1-6; D is ambiguous. The germline V gene encodes CDR1 MNHEY and CDR2 SVGAGI. The CDR3 consists of 15 residues. V lost 6 bases and J lost 7, with 16 bases in between. This CDR3 is CASSLDEGLNSPLHF. DNA for the CDR3: TGTGCCAGCAGCCTAGATGAGGGCCTGAATTCACCCCTCCACTTT.

A few counts support this clonotype. The V gene is TRBV9, the J gene TRBJ1-4; D gene uncertain. The germline V and J ends were trimmed by 4 bases and 0 bases, with 13 bases remaining between them. Per germline, CDR1 SGDLS and CDR2 YYNGEE. CDR3 length: 16 residues. CDR3 region: CASSPAGRTTNEKLFF. CDR3 nucleotides: TGTGCCAGCAGCCCGGCAGGCAGGACAACTAATGAAAAACTGTTTTTT. The whole variable domain, filled in from reference TRBV9 and TRBJ1-4, reads DSGVTQTPKHLITATGQRVTLRCSPRSGDLSVYWYQQSLDQGLQFLIQYYNGEERAKGNILERFSAQQFPDLHSELNLSSLELGDSALYFCASSPAGRTTNEKLFFGSGTQLSVL.

A few counts support this clonotype. This chain's CDR3 is CASSLRVQGSGWDNEQFF. The DNA of the CDR3 is TGTGCCAGCAGTTTGAGGGTGCAGGGGTCGGGTTGGGACAATGAGCAGTTCTTC. The genes are TRBV6-6 and TRBJ2-1, with D perhaps TRBD1 (6 bases). V dropped 4 bases and J dropped 5 bases, with 24 bases sitting between them. CDR1 and CDR2 from the germline V gene are MNHNY and SVGAGI (reference sequence). The CDR3 runs 18 residues.